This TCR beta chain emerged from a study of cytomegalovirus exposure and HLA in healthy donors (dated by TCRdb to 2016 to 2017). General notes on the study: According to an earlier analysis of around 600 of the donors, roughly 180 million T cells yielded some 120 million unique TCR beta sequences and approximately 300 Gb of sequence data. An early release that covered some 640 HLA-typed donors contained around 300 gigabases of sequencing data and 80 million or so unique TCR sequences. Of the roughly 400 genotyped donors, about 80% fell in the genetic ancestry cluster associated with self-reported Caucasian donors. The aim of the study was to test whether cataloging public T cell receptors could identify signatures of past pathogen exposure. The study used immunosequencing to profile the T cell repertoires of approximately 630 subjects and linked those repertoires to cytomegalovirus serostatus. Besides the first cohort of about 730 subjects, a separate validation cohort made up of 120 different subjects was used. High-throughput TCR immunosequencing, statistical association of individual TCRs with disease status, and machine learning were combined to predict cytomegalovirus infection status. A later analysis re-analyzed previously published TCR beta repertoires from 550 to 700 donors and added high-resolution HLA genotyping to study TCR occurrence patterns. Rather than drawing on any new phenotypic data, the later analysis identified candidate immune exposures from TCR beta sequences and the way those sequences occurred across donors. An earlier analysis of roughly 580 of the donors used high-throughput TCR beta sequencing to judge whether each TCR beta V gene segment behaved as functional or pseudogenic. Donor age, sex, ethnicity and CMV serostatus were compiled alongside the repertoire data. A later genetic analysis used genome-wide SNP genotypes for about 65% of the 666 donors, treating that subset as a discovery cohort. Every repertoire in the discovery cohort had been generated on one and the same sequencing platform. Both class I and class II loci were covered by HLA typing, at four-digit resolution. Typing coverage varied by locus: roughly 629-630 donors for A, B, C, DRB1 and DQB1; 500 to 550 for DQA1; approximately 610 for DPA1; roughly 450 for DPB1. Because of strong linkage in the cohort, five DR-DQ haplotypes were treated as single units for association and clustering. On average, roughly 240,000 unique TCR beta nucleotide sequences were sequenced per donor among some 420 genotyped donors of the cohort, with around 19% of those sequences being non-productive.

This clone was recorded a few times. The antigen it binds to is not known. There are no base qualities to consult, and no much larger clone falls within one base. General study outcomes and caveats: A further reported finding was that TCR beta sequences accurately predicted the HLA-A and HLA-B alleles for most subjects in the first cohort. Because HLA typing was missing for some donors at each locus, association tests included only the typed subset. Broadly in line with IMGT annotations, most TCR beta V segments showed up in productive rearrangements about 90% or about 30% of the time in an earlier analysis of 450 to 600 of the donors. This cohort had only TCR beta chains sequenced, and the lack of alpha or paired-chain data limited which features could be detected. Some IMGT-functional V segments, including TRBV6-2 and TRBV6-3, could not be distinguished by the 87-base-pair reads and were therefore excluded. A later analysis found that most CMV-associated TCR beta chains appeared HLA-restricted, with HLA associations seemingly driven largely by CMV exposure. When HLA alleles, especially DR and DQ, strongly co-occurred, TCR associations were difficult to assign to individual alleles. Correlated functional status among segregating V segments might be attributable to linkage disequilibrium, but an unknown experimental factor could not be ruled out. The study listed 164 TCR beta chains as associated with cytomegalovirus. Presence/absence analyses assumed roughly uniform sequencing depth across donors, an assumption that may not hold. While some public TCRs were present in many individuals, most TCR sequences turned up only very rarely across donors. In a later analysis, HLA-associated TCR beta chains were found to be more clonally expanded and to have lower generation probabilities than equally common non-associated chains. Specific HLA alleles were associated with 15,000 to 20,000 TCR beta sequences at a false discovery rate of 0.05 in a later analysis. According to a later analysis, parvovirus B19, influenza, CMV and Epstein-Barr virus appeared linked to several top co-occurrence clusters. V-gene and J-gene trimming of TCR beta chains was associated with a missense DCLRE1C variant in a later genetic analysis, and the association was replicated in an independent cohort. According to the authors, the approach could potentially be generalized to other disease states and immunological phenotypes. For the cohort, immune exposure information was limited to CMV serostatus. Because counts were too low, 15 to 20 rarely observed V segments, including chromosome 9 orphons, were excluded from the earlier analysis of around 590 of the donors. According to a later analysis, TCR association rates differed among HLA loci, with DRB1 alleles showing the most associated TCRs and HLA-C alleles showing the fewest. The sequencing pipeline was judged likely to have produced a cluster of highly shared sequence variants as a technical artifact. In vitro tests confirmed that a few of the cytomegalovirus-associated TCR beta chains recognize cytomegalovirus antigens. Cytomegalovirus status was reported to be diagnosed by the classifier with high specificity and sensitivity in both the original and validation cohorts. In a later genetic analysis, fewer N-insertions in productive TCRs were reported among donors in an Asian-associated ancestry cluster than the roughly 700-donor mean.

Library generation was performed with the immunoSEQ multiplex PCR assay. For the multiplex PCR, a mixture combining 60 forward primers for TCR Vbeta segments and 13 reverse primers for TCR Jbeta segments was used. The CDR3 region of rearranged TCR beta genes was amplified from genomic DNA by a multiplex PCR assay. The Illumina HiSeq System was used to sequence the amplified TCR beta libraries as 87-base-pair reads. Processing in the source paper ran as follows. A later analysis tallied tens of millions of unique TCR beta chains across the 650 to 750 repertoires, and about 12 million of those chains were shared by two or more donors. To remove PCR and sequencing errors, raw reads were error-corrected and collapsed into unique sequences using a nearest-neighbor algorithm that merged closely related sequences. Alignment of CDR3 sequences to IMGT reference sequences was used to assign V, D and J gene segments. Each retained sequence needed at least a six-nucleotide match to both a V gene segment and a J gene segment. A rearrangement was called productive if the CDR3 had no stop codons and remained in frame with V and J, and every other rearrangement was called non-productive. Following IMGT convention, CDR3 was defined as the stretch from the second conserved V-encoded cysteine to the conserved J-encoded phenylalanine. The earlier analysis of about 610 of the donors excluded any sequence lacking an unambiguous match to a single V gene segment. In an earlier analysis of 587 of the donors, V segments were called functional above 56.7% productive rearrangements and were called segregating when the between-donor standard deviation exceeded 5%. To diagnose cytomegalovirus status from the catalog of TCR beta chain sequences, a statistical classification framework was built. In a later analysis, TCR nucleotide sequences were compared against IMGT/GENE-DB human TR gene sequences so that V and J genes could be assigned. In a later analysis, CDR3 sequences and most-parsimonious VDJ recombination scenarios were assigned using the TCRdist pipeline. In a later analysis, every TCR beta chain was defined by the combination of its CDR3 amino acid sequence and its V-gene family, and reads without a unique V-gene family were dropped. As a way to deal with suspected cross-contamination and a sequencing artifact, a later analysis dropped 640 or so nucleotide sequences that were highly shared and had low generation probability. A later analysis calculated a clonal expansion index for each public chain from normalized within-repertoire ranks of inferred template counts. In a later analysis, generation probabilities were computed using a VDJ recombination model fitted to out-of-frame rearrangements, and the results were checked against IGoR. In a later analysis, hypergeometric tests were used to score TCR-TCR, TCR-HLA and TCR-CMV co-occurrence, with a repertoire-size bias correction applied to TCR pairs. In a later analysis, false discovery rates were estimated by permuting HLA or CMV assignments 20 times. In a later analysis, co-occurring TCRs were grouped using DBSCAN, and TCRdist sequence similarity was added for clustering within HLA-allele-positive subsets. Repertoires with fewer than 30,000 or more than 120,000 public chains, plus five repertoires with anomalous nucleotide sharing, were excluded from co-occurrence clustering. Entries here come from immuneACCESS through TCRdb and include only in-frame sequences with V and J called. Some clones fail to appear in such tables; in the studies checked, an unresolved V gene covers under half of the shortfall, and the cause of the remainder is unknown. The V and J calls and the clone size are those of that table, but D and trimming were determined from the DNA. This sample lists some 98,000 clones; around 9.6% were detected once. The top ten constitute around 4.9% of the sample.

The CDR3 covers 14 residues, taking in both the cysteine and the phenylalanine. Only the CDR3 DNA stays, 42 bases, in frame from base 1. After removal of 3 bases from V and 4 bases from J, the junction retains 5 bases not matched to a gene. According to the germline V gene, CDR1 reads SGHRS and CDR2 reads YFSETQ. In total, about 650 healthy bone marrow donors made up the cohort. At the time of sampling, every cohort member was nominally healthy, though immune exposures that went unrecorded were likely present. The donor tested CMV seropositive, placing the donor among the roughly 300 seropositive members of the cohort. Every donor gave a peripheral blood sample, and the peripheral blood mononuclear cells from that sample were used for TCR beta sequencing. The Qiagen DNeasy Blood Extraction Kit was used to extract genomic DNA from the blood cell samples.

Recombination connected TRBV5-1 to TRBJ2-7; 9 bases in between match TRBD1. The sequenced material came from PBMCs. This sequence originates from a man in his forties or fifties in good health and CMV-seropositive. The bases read TGCGCCAGCAGCTCCGGGACAGGGCGGTACGAGCAGTACTTC. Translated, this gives CASSSGTGRYEQYF.